This T cell receptor (beta chain) was captured by sequencing in a study of blood T cell repertoires in COVID-19. About the research overall: Acute and convalescent COVID-19 specimens originated in the United States, Italy and Spain.

Sequencing used immunoSEQ multiplex PCR; TCRdb keeps in-frame clones, though not all of them. This sample yields about 260,000 clones, of which 85% to 90% are seen a single time; approximately 5.1% belongs to the top ten. Seattle-derived patients entered the study during active infection and were followed longitudinally. V dropped 1 base and J dropped 5; count of bases not matched to a gene: 8. Germline CDR1 is MGHRA and CDR2 is YSYEKL. This CDR3 has 16 residues. The chain combines TRBV4-1 with TRBJ1-5, with 7 positions matching TRBD1. The receptor's source is a woman in her fifties or sixties with COVID-19, enrolled during active disease. The material sequenced was peripheral blood. CDR3 sequence: CASSQGWGTVDQPQHF. For the CDR3, the DNA is TGCGCCAGCAGCCAAGGATGGGGGACAGTCGATCAGCCCCAGCATTTT.